These T cell receptor beta chains were read from a single sample in a study of CD8 T cells in ankylosing spondylitis. Via MiXCR, TCRdb re-called the 5' RACE reads, giving one row per CDR3 protein. Of about 90,000 distinct CDR3 sequences listed, roughly 30% were seen once; the top ten hold 45% to 65%. The sequenced sample consisted of blood, either unsorted or a sorted T cell fraction (not recorded which). These receptors all stem from a male donor with ankylosing spondylitis or in good health (not recorded which). Each CDR3 is given with its conserved first and last residue. D genes are given only for firm matches. Clone size is stated in some rows and not others, as once, few, many or a class when expanded.

TRBJ1-1 - - TRBV5-1 CASSFREGTEAFF TGCGCCAGCAGCTTCCGCGAGGGAACTGAAGCTTTCTTT
TRBJ2-1 - TRBD2 TRBV2 CASSENLAGVNEQFF TGTGCCAGCAGTGAAAACCTAGCGGGAGTGAATGAGCAGTTCTTC
TRBJ2-2 - - TRBV7-6 CASSSPVLNTGELFF TGTGCCAGCAGCTCCCCTGTCTTGAACACCGGGGAGCTGTTTTTT
TRBJ1-3 few TRBD1 TRBV7-6 CASSQQTGTGIFHTIYF TGTGCCAGCAGCCAACAAACCGGGACAGGGATTTTTCACACCATATATTTT
TRBJ1-3 - - TRBV10-3 CAIGSSSGNTIYF TGTGCCATCGGGAGTTCCTCTGGAAACACCATATATTTT
TRBJ1-6 - TRBD1 TRBV20-1 CSARDLQGAYNSPLHF TGCAGTGCTAGAGATCTTCAGGGGGCCTATAATTCACCCCTCCACTTT
TRBJ1-1 - - TRBV7-9 CASSLSTPRNTEAFF TGTGCCAGCAGCTTAAGCACCCCCCGTAACACTGAAGCTTTCTTT
TRBJ2-2 - - TRBV5-6 CASSFAGAVTGELFF TGTGCCAGCAGCTTCGCAGGGGCGGTCACCGGGGAGCTGTTTTTT
TRBJ2-4 - TRBD1 TRBV20-1 CSARIRDSGAKNIQYF TGCAGTGCAAGAATCCGGGACAGCGGAGCCAAAAACATTCAGTACTTC
TRBJ1-1 - - TRBV18 CASSRGPGGNTEAFF TGTGCCAGCTCCCGCGGGCCAGGCGGGAACACTGAAGCTTTCTTT
TRBJ2-2 - - TRBV5-1 CASSLDGGMNTGELFF TGCGCCAGCAGCTTGGATGGGGGGATGAACACCGGGGAGCTGTTTTTT
TRBJ1-1 - - TRBV9 CASSPLGGGTEAFF TGTGCCAGCAGCCCCCTGGGTGGGGGGACTGAAGCTTTCTTT
TRBJ2-1 - - TRBV5-6 CASSPGTVYNEQFF TGTGCCAGCAGCCCAGGGACTGTTTACAATGAGCAGTTCTTC
TRBJ2-4 - TRBD2 TRBV10-3 CAISEGVSGSEAKNIQYF TGTGCCATCAGTGAGGGGGTTAGCGGGAGTGAAGCCAAAAACATTCAGTACTTC
TRBJ2-1 - - TRBV7-9 CASSPEASLVTNEQFF TGTGCCAGCAGCCCAGAAGCGAGTCTGGTTACGAATGAGCAGTTCTTC
TRBJ1-6 few - TRBV5-1 CASSLGTVVNSPLHF TGCGCCAGCAGCTTGGGGACCGTGGTAAATTCACCCCTCCACTTT
TRBJ2-5 - TRBD2 TRBV5-4 CASSFGGTSGQETQYF TGTGCCAGCAGCTTTGGAGGGACTAGCGGCCAAGAGACCCAGTACTTC
TRBJ1-5 few - TRBV27 CASRLGGAHQPQHF TGTGCCAGCAGATTAGGGGGGGCCCATCAGCCCCAGCATTTT
TRBJ2-3 few TRBD2 TRBV20-1 CSAPTLAGGTDTQYF TGCAGTGCTCCGACGTTAGCGGGGGGCACAGATACGCAGTATTTT
TRBJ2-5 - - TRBV7-2 CASSLSAETQYF TGTGCCAGCAGCTTAAGTGCGGAGACCCAGTACTTC
TRBJ1-1 few - TRBV29-1 CSVEGRATEAFF TGCAGCGTGGAGGGGAGGGCCACTGAAGCTTTCTTT
TRBJ2-2 - - TRBV5-1 CASERDTNTGELFF TGCGCCAGCGAACGGGACACCAACACCGGGGAGCTGTTTTTT
TRBJ1-2 few - TRBV10-3 CAISESGAAYGYTF TGTGCCATCAGTGAGTCGGGGGCAGCCTATGGCTACACCTTC
TRBJ2-2 - - TRBV6-1 CASSRPSTGELFF TGTGCCAGCAGCCGCCCGAGTACCGGTGAGCTGTTTTTT
TRBJ2-1 - - TRBV20-1 CSALSQGNYNEQFF TGCAGTGCTCTTTCGCAGGGGAACTACAATGAGCAGTTCTTC
TRBJ1-6 many TRBD1 TRBV7-2 CASSLAMTGVGSPLHF TGTGCCAGCAGCTTAGCGATGACAGGGGTAGGTTCACCCCTCCACTTT
TRBJ2-3 - - TRBV7-9 CASSFRGADTQYF TGTGCCAGCAGCTTCAGGGGGGCAGATACGCAGTATTTT
TRBJ2-7 - - TRBV12-3/TRBV12-4 CATSDRVSYEQYF TGTGCCACATCAGATCGGGTCTCCTACGAGCAGTACTTC
TRBJ2-1 - TRBD1 TRBV5-1 CASSLGGQGLLNEQFF TGCGCCAGCAGCTTGGGCGGACAGGGGCTTTTAAATGAGCAGTTCTTC
TRBJ2-5 - TRBD2 TRBV5-1 CASSLGPAGGVQETQYF TGCGCCAGCAGCTTGGGTCCAGCGGGGGGTGTCCAAGAGACCCAGTACTTC
TRBJ2-3 - - TRBV20-1 CSALGGTDTQYF TGCAGTGCTCTCGGGGGTACAGATACGCAGTATTTT
TRBJ2-3 - - TRBV7-2 CASSLASSPGTDTQYF TGTGCCAGCAGCTTAGCGTCTAGCCCCGGCACAGATACGCAGTATTTT
TRBJ2-1 few TRBD2 TRBV7-3 CASSRSGTSFGEQFF TGTGCCAGCAGCCGCAGCGGGACTAGTTTCGGTGAGCAGTTCTTC
TRBJ2-1 few TRBD2 TRBV7-8 CASRNLAGGYNEQFF TGTGCCAGCAGAAACCTAGCGGGAGGCTACAATGAGCAGTTCTTC
TRBJ1-2 - - TRBV7-2 CASSRQSPYGYTF TGTGCCAGCAGTCGACAGAGCCCCTATGGCTACACCTTC
TRBJ1-3 few TRBD1 TRBV3-1 CASSPPGGTVGGNTIYF TGTGCCAGCAGCCCACCCGGGGGGACAGTTGGTGGAAACACCATATATTTT
TRBJ1-2 - - TRBV20-1 CSARPVTGSSNYGYTF TGCAGTGCTAGACCCGTTACAGGGAGCTCTAACTATGGCTACACCTTC
TRBJ1-6 few - TRBV9 CASSVVGTPNSPLHF TGTGCCAGCAGCGTAGTTGGGACACCGAATTCACCCCTCCACTTT
TRBJ1-2 many - TRBV6-1 CASSRRQGSFYGYTF TGTGCCAGCAGCCGAAGGCAGGGGTCCTTCTATGGCTACACCTTC
TRBJ2-3 - TRBD1 TRBV9 CASSEWTGMSTDTQYF TGTGCCAGCAGCGAATGGACAGGGATGAGCACAGATACGCAGTATTTT
TRBJ1-1 - - TRBV6-1 CASSGPPGPVEAFF TGTGCCAGCAGTGGTCCGCCCGGGCCAGTTGAAGCTTTCTTT
TRBJ1-1 few - TRBV24-1 CATSGTLGTEAFF TGTGCCACCAGTGGTACACTCGGCACTGAAGCTTTCTTT
TRBJ2-1 - - TRBV5-1 CASSLHAGSYNEQFF TGCGCCAGCAGCTTGCATGCGGGATCCTACAATGAGCAGTTCTTC
TRBJ1-1 few TRBD1 TRBV5-1 CASSKGTANTEAFF TGCGCCAGCAGCAAAGGGACAGCGAACACTGAAGCTTTCTTT
TRBJ2-1 - TRBD2 TRBV7-2 CASSISGTRSNEQFF TGTGCCAGCAGTATAAGCGGGACTAGAAGTAATGAGCAGTTCTTC
TRBJ1-3 few - TRBV3-1 CASSQGRLAGNTIYF TGTGCCAGCAGCCAAGGGAGGTTGGCTGGAAACACCATATATTTT